This TCR beta chain was documented in a study of cytomegalovirus exposure and HLA in healthy donors. The overall study: A preliminary data release comprised around 90 million unique TCRs obtained from HLA-typed donors.

Trimming took 4 bases from V and 4 from J, leaving 9 bases between them. This CDR3 comprises 13 residues. The germline V gene encodes CDR1 MGHRA and CDR2 YSYEKL. Amplification used 60 Vbeta primers and 13 Jbeta primers. Clones were read by immunoSEQ multiplex PCR, and TCRdb kept only the in-frame ones, dropping some. The table has roughly 190,000 clones, roughly three quarters seen once. About this clone: No antigen is known for it.

Study results and caveats: A later analysis linked 15,000 to 20,000 TCR beta sequences to HLA alleles at 0.05 false discovery rate. The authors later linked a missense DCLRE1C variant to TCR beta V- and J-gene trimming.

This TCR was sampled from a woman aged 45-59 years in good health and CMV-seronegative. The specimen sequenced was PBMCs. The chain recombines TRBV4-1 with TRBJ2-3; D remains unclear. This chain's CDR3 is CASSPTPSDTQYF. CDR3 DNA: TGCGCCAGCAGCCCGACTCCCTCAGATACGCAGTATTTT.